This TCR beta chain appears in the sequencing data of a study of blood T cell repertoires in COVID-19. Data came from immunoSEQ multiplex PCR; TCRdb stores just in-frame clones and leaves some out. The repertoire holds 150,000 to 180,000 clones, with roughly 80% as singletons. The J segment lost 7 bases and the V segment lost 6 bases, leaving 8 bases of the junction unmatched. CDR1 is SQVTM, CDR2 ANQGSEA, per germline. The CDR3 runs 13 residues. The chain joins TRBV29-1 to TRBJ2-3; 9 bases map to TRBD2. The clonotype originates from an older woman with acute or convalescent COVID-19. Input material: peripheral blood. DNA of the CDR3: TGCAGCGTAAAGCGGGGGGAACGGAATACGCAGTATTTT. Amino acids: CSVKRGERNTQYF.